Listed below are T cell receptor beta chains from one sample, sequenced in a study of cytomegalovirus exposure and HLA in healthy donors. Clones were sequenced by immunoSEQ multiplex PCR, and TCRdb holds only the in-frame ones, with some missing. The table records roughly 63,000 clones, 89% of them present only once. Sample: PBMCs. The receptors derive from a woman younger than 30 in good health and CMV-seronegative. CDR3s include the opening cysteine and the closing phenylalanine or tryptophan. Each record gives: D gene, V gene, CDR3 length, J gene, clone size, CDR3 protein, CDR3 DNA. The D gene is left open where the match is weak. Rows may omit the clone size; those that give it use once, few, many or a size class.

>-|TRBV7-2|16|TRBJ1-6|-
CASTRLAGTNNSPLHF
TGTGCCAGCACCCGCCTGGCCGGGACAAACAATTCACCCCTCCACTTT
>TRBD2|TRBV12-5|15|TRBJ2-2|-
CASGLEGLAGWKLFF
TGTGCTAGTGGTTTGGAGGGACTAGCGGGGTGGAAGCTGTTTTTT
>TRBD2|TRBV6-5|16|TRBJ2-1|-
CASSYSIWEGYNEQFF
TGTGCCAGCAGTTACTCTATCTGGGAGGGGTACAATGAGCAGTTCTTC
>-|TRBV6-5|13|TRBJ2-5|once
CASSRQSQETQYF
TGTGCCAGCAGTCGACAGAGCCAAGAGACCCAGTACTTC
>TRBD2|TRBV6-5|16|TRBJ2-7|-
CASSYSPTGGAYEQYF
TGTGCCAGCAGTTACTCTCCAACCGGGGGGGCCTACGAGCAGTACTTC
>-|TRBV5-5|16|TRBJ1-3|once
CASSLAGSSSGNTIYF
TGTGCCAGCAGCTTGGCAGGGTCAAGCTCTGGAAACACCATATATTTT
>TRBD2|TRBV7-2|13|TRBJ2-3|-
CASESGGTDTQYF
TGTGCCAGCGAGAGCGGGGGCACAGATACGCAGTATTTT
>-|TRBV19|13|TRBJ1-1|-
CASSIRGNGEAFF
TGTGCCAGTAGTATAAGGGGGAACGGGGAAGCTTTCTTT
>TRBD2|TRBV5-4|14|TRBJ2-7|once
CASSLGTGGYEQYF
TGTGCCAGCAGCTTGGGGACGGGAGGCTACGAGCAGTACTTC
>-|TRBV2|14|TRBJ1-1|-
CASSESGFGVEAFF
TGTGCCAGCAGTGAGTCGGGGTTCGGGGTTGAAGCTTTCTTT
>-|TRBV7-2|12|TRBJ2-5|-
CASSSRAGTQYF
TGTGCCAGCAGCTCGAGGGCTGGGACCCAGTACTTC
>-|TRBV2|14|TRBJ1-1|few
CASSWILGNTEAFF
TGTGCCAGCAGTTGGATTCTAGGGAACACTGAAGCTTTCTTT
>-|TRBV28|18|TRBJ2-5|-
CASSLFYRGYQNRETQYF
TGTGCCAGCAGTCTATTTTATCGCGGGTATCAAAACAGAGAGACCCAGTACTTC
>TRBD2|TRBV28|17|TRBJ2-1|-
CASSLLAGIISYNEQFF
TGTGCCAGCAGTTTACTAGCGGGGATTATCTCCTACAATGAGCAGTTCTTC
>TRBD2|TRBV6-1|14|TRBJ2-5|-
CASRLGLVKETQYF
TGTGCCAGCAGACTCGGACTAGTTAAAGAGACCCAGTACTTC
>-|TRBV5-6|14|TRBJ2-5|once
CASSLGQVQETQYF
TGTGCCAGCAGCTTGGGACAGGTCCAAGAGACCCAGTACTTC
>-|TRBV27|13|TRBJ2-7|-
CASSSLSVHEQYF
TGTGCCAGCAGCTCCTTGTCCGTCCACGAGCAGTACTTC
>-|TRBV5-6|16|TRBJ2-2|once
CASSPEPGLKAGELFF
TGTGCCAGCAGCCCGGAACCGGGACTCAAGGCCGGGGAGCTGTTTTTT
>-|TRBV6-1|14|TRBJ1-4|-
CASSNRVTNEKLFF
TGTGCCAGCAGCAACAGGGTCACTAATGAAAAACTGTTTTTT
>TRBD1|TRBV6-5|12|TRBJ2-1|-
CASRTGNNEQFF
TGTGCCAGCAGGACAGGGAACAATGAGCAGTTCTTC
>-|TRBV20-1|11|TRBJ1-1|few
CSVSGNTEAFF
TGCAGTGTCTCCGGGAACACTGAAGCTTTCTTT
>-|TRBV7-2|19|TRBJ2-6|-
CASSRQVITLISGANVLTF
TGTGCCAGCAGCAGACAGGTTATTACCCTTATCTCTGGGGCCAACGTCCTGACTTTC
>TRBD1|TRBV19|16|TRBJ1-1|-
CASSWQGEAVRTEAFF
TGTGCCAGTAGTTGGCAGGGGGAGGCCGTGAGGACTGAAGCTTTCTTT
>-|TRBV5-6|11|TRBJ2-7|-
CASSLDREQYF
TGTGCCAGCAGCTTGGATCGCGAGCAGTACTTC
>TRBD1|TRBV11-3|14|TRBJ2-1|-
CASSSDRGYNEQFF
TGTGCCAGCAGCTCGGACAGGGGATACAATGAGCAGTTCTTC
>-|TRBV11-2|17|TRBJ2-7|-
CASSPGLSSATRAEQYF
TGTGCCAGCAGCCCCGGCTTGTCATCCGCAACGAGGGCCGAGCAGTACTTC
>-|TRBV7-9|14|TRBJ1-4|-
CASSPAGINEKLFF
TGTGCCAGCAGTCCAGCGGGGATTAATGAAAAACTGTTTTTT
>TRBD1|TRBV30|14|TRBJ1-1|-
CAWSVWDRDTEAFF
TGTGCCTGGAGTGTGTGGGACAGGGACACTGAAGCTTTCTTT
>-|TRBV21-1|15|TRBJ1-1|-
CASSKARGSSTEAFF
TGTGCCAGCAGCAAAGCGCGGGGTTCTTCCACTGAAGCTTTCTTT
>TRBD1|TRBV7-2|16|TRBJ2-2|-
CASSLDRVGGIGELFF
TGTGCCAGCAGCCTGGACAGGGTTGGCGGAATCGGGGAGCTGTTTTTT
>TRBD1|TRBV6-6|15|TRBJ1-6|-
CASSSRQGAHSPLHF
TGTGCCAGCAGTTCCAGACAGGGGGCTCATTCACCCCTCCACTTT
>-|TRBV18|12|TRBJ1-1|-
CASSPSRREAFF
TGTGCCAGCTCACCTAGCCGACGGGAAGCTTTCTTT
>TRBD2|TRBV4-2|18|TRBJ2-2|-
CASSQYPRLAGVTGELFF
TGTGCCAGCAGCCAGTACCCAAGACTAGCGGGGGTCACCGGGGAGCTGTTTTTT
>-|TRBV7-8|14|TRBJ2-7|-
CASSLAGWGHEQYF
TGTGCCAGCAGCTTAGCGGGATGGGGCCACGAGCAGTACTTC
>TRBD2|TRBV5-6|14|TRBJ2-7|-
CASSLLGLGYEQYF
TGTGCCAGCAGCTTACTTGGACTAGGGTACGAGCAGTACTTC
>TRBD2|TRBV7-2|15|TRBJ2-4|-
CASKAGGVAKNIQYF
TGTGCCAGTAAAGCGGGGGGGGTCGCCAAAAACATTCAGTACTTC
>TRBD2|TRBV29-1|18|TRBJ2-1|-
CSVHLLAGGPTVDNEQFF
TGCAGCGTTCACCTTCTAGCGGGGGGGCCCACAGTCGACAATGAGCAGTTCTTC
>-|TRBV7-9|12|TRBJ2-5|-
CAGGAQGETQYF
TGTGCGGGGGGGGCTCAAGGCGAGACCCAGTACTTC
>-|TRBV6-5|13|TRBJ1-2|-
CASSYRVGYGYTF
TGTGCCAGCAGTTATCGGGTGGGCTATGGCTACACCTTC
>-|TRBV30|11|TRBJ1-1|few
CAWSVGRTAFF
TGTGCCTGGAGTGTAGGGAGGACGGCTTTCTTT
>TRBD2|TRBV10-3|15|TRBJ2-1|-
CAISETPAGYSEQFF
TGTGCCATCAGTGAGACCCCAGCGGGGTACAGTGAGCAGTTCTTC
>TRBD1|TRBV6-5|13|TRBJ2-7|-
CASGETGIYEQYF
TGTGCCAGCGGCGAGACAGGGATCTACGAGCAGTACTTC
>TRBD1|TRBV6-5|13|TRBJ2-7|-
CATEGDRGHEQYF
TGTGCCACCGAGGGGGACAGGGGCCACGAGCAGTACTTC
>TRBD1|TRBV9|16|TRBJ2-5|-
CASSAGPQGAGETQYF
TGTGCCAGCAGCGCAGGACCCCAGGGGGCGGGGGAGACCCAGTACTTC
>TRBD2|TRBV15|16|TRBJ2-1|-
CATSREGLAIANEQFF
TGTGCCACCAGCAGAGAAGGACTAGCTATCGCCAATGAGCAGTTCTTC
>TRBD1|TRBV28|14|TRBJ1-1|-
CASSPLTGGTEAFF
TGTGCCAGCAGTCCGTTGACAGGGGGAACTGAAGCTTTCTTT
>-|TRBV29-1|14|TRBJ1-2|-
CSVGRQGITYGYTF
TGCAGCGTTGGGCGGCAGGGAATAACCTATGGCTACACCTTC
>TRBD1|TRBV5-4|15|TRBJ2-5|-
CASSIAGTGKETQYF
TGTGCCAGCAGCATAGCCGGGACAGGGAAAGAGACCCAGTACTTC
>TRBD2|TRBV7-8|17|TRBJ2-1|-
CASSFVVGRGAHNEQFF
TGTGCCAGCAGCTTCGTCGTCGGGAGGGGGGCGCACAATGAGCAGTTCTTC
>TRBD2|TRBV5-6|15|TRBJ2-1|-
CASSLGRLASHEQFF
TGTGCCAGCAGCTTGGGGCGACTAGCTAGCCATGAGCAGTTCTTC
>TRBD1|TRBV5-1|14|TRBJ1-4|-
CASSRQGVNEKLFF
TGCGCCAGCAGCCGACAGGGAGTTAATGAAAAACTGTTTTTT
>-|TRBV21-1|15|TRBJ1-3|-
CASSKRRGYGNTIYF
TGTGCCAGCAGTAAACGAAGGGGGTATGGAAACACCATATATTTT
>TRBD1|TRBV27|15|TRBJ2-5|-
CASSLRQGAQETQYF
TGTGCCAGCAGTTTAAGGCAGGGGGCGCAGGAGACCCAGTACTTC